This TCR beta chain came from a study of cytomegalovirus exposure and HLA in healthy donors. Study observations and caveats: V- and J-gene trimming in TCR beta was tied to a missense DCLRE1C variant by an analysis performed later.

PCR involved 60 Vbeta and 13 Jbeta primers. Data came from immunoSEQ multiplex PCR; TCRdb stores just in-frame clones and leaves some out. The sample has some 150,000 clones; roughly 80% are singletons. Details on this clone: As yet, its antigen is unknown.

Material: PBMCs. The receptor's source is a man aged 30 to 45 in good health and CMV-seropositive.

The CDR3 spells CASSKLPPGEQYF. DNA of the CDR3: TGTGCCAGCAGCAAGTTACCTCCGGGCGAGCAGTACTTC. This chain uses TRBV27 with TRBJ2-7; D unresolved. The CDR3 totals 13 residues. Per the germline V gene, CDR1 is MNHEY and CDR2 is SMNVEV (reference sequence). Trimming removed 6 bases from V and 6 bases from J, with 15 bases in between.